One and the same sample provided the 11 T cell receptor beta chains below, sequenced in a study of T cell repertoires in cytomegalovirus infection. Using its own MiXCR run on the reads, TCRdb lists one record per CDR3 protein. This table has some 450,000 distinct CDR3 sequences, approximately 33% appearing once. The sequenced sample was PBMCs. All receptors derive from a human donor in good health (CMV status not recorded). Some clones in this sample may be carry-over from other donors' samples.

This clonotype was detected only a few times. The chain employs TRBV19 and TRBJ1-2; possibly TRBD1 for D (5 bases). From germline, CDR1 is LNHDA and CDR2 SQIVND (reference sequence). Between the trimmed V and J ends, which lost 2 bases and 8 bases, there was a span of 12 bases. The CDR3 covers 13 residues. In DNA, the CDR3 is TGTGCCAGTAGTATACTCGGACAAAGCGGCTACACCTTC. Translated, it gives CASSILGQSGYTF.

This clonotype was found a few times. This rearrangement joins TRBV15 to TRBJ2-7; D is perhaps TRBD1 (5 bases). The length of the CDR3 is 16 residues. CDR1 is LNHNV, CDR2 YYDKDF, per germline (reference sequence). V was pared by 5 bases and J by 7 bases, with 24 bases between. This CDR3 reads CATSPSDRYRSQEQYF. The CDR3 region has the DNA TGTGCCACCAGCCCTTCGGACCGCTACAGGTCGCAAGAGCAGTACTTC.

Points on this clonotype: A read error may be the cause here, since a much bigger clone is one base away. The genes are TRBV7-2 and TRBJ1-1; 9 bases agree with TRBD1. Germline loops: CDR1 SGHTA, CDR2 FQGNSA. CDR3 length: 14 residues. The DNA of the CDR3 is TGTGCCAGCAGCATCGGACAGGGGAACAATGAAGCTTTCTTT. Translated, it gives CASSIGQGNNEAFF.

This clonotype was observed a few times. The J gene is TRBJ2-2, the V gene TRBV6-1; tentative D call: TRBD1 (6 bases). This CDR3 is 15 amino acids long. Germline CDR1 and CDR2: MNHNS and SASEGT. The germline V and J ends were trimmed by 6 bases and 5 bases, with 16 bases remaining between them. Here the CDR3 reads CASRPQGRLTGELFF. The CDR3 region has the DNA TGTGCCAGCAGACCACAGGGTCGTTTAACCGGGGAGCTGTTTTTT.

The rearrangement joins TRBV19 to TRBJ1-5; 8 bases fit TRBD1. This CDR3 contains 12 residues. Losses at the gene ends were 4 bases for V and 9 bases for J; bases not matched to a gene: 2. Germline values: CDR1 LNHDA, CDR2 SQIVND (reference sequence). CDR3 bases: TGTGCCAGTAGTACAGGGACAGGGCCCCAGCATTTT. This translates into CASSTGTGPQHF.

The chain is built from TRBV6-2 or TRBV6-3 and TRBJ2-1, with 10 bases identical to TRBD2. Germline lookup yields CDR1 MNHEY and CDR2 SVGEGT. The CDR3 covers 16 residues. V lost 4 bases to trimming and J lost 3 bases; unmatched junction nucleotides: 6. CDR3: CASSLAGGSNYNEQFF. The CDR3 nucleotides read TGTGCCAGCAGTTTAGCGGGGGGCTCTAACTACAATGAGCAGTTCTTC.

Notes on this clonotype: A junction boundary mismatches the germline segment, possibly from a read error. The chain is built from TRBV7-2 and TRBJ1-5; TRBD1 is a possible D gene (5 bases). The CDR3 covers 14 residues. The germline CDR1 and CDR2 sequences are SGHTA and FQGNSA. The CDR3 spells CASRPWGGDQPHHF. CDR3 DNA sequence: TGTGCCAGCAGACCCTGGGGGGGAGATCAGCCCCATCATTTT.

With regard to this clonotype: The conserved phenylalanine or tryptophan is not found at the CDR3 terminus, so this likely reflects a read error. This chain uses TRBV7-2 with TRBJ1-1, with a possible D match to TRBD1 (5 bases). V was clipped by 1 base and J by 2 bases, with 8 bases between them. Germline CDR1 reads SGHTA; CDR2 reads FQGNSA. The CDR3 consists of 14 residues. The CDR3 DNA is TGTGCCAGCAGCTTAGGGAGGGGAAACACTGAAGCTTTCGTT. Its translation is CASSLGRGNTEAFV.

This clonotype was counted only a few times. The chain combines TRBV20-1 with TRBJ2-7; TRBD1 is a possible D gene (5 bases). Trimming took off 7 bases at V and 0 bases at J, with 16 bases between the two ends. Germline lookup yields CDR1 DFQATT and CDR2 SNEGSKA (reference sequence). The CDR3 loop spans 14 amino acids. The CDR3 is CSVSQGVSSYEQYF. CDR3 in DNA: TGCAGTGTTTCCCAGGGTGTAAGCTCCTACGAGCAGTACTTC.

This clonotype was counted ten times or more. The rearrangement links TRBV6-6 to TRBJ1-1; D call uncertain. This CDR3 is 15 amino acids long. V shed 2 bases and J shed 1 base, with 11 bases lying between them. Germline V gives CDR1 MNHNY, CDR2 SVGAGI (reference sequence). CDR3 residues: CASSYALPSNTEAFF. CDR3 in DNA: TGTGCCAGCAGTTACGCCCTGCCCTCGAACACTGAAGCTTTCTTT.

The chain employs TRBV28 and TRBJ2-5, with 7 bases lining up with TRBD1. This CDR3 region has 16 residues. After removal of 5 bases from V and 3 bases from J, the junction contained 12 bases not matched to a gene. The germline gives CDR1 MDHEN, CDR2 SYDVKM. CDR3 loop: CASSKMGRDSKETQYF. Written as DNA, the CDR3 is TGTGCCAGCAGTAAAATGGGTAGGGACAGTAAAGAGACCCAGTACTTC.